This passage covers 8 T cell receptor beta chains from one sample sequenced in a study of blood T cell repertoires in COVID-19. The method was immunoSEQ multiplex PCR; TCRdb's version includes in-frame clones alone and lacks a portion of them. Of approximately 99,000 clones in the sample, roughly four fifths are singletons; the top ten hold less than 5%. Sequenced: peripheral blood. The receptors originated from a woman in her 70s with acute or convalescent COVID-19.

The gene calls are TRBV19 and TRBJ1-5; D not certain. The CDR3 extends over 10 amino acids. The V end lost 8 bases, the J end lost 15 bases, and 14 bases lay between the germline ends. In germline, CDR1 is LNHDA, CDR2 SQIVND (reference sequence). CDR3 in amino acids: CASGAGPLHF. As DNA, the CDR3 is TGTGCCAGTGGTGCAGGCCCTTTGCATTTT.

This chain connects TRBV30 to TRBJ2-7; TRBD2 might be the D (6 bases). The length of the CDR3 is 15 residues. The germline V gene encodes CDR1 GTSNPN and CDR2 SVGIG (reference sequence). Trimming removed 0 bases at V and 1 base at J, with 13 bases between. The DNA of the CDR3 is TGTGCCTGGAGTGTACCCGGGAGTAGATCCTACGAGCAGTACTTC. Protein product: CAWSVPGSRSYEQYF.

The rearrangement uses TRBV5-8 and TRBJ1-2; 9 bases are a match to TRBD1. In germline, CDR1 is SGHTS, CDR2 YDEGEE. The CDR3 covers 14 residues. V gave up 0 bases and J gave up 7 bases; unmatched junction bases: 4. DNA for the CDR3: TGTGCCAGCAGCTTGGACAGGGGGCGAGGTGGCTACACCTTC. This gives the protein CASSLDRGRGGYTF.

This sequence joins TRBV29-1 and TRBJ2-7, with TRBD1 as a possible D gene (5 bases). CDR3 length equals 12 residues. The V and J ends lost 6 bases and 5 bases respectively, with 14 bases between them. The germline CDR1 and CDR2 sequences are SQVTM and ANQGSEA. The CDR3 DNA reads as TGCAGCGTAGGACAATTGAGAAACGAGCAGTACTTC. It is translated as CSVGQLRNEQYF.

This chain uses TRBV2 with TRBJ1-4, with D possibly TRBD1 on 6 matching bases. The germline V gene encodes CDR1 SNHLY and CDR2 FYNNEI. V gave up 5 bases and J gave up 1 base, with 20 bases separating them. The CDR3 consists of 18 residues. CDR3 sequence: CASSSSRGGAETNEKLFF. CDR3 DNA sequence: TGTGCCAGCAGTTCATCTCGCGGGGGGGCCGAAACTAATGAAAAACTGTTTTTT.

The V call is TRBV7-8, the J call TRBJ1-1; 10 bases map to TRBD1. Germline CDR1 SGHVS, CDR2 FQNEAQ. Germline trimming cut 3 bases from V and 3 bases from J; bases unmatched to any gene: 7. The CDR3 has 16 amino acids. The CDR3 spells CASSFYAGTGDTEAFF. For the CDR3, the DNA is TGTGCCAGCAGCTTTTATGCCGGGACAGGGGACACTGAAGCTTTCTTT.

Here the CDR3 DNA reads TGTGCCAGCAGCGCGACAGGGAATCAGCCCCAGCATTTT. This gives the protein CASSATGNQPQHF. The chain carries TRBV7-9 and TRBJ1-5; 7 nucleotides align to TRBD1. The germline CDR1 and CDR2 sequences are SEHNR and FQNEAQ (reference sequence). The CDR3 is 13 residues long. Trimming cost V 5 bases and J 4 bases; bases outside gene matches: 2.

In its sample, this clone was seen once. CDR3 in amino acids: CATHPGASGYNEQFF. The CDR3 nucleotides are TGTGCCACCCACCCCGGGGCTAGCGGTTACAATGAGCAGTTCTTC. The V and J genes are TRBV28 and TRBJ2-1; TRBD2 matches 7 bases. The length of the CDR3 is 15 residues. Germline values: CDR1 MDHEN, CDR2 SYDVKM. The ends lost 10 bases at V and 4 bases at J; junction bases unmatched: 13.